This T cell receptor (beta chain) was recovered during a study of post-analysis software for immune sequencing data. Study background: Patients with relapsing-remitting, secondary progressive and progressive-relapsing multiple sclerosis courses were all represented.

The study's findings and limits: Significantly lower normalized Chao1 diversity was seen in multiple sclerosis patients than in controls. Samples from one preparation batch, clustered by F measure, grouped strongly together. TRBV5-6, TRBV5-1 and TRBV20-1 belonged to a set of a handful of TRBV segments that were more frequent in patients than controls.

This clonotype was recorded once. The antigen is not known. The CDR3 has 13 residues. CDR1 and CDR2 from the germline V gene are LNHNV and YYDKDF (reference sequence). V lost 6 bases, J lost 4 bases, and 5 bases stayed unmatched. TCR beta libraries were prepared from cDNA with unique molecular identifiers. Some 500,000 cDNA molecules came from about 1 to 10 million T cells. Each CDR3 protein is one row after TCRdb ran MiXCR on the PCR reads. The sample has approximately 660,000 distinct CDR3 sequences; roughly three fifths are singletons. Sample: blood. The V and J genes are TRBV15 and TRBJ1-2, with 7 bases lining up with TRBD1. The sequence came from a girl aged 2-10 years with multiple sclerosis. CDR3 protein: CATRRDSLYGYTF. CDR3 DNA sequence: TGTGCCACCAGACGGGACAGTCTCTATGGCTACACCTTC.